Listed below are T cell receptor beta chains from one sample, sequenced in a study of T-cell memory formation after mild COVID-19. TCRdb reprocessed the 5' RACE reads via MiXCR and lists one record per CDR3 protein. The repertoire holds 400,000 to 500,000 distinct CDR3 sequences, with roughly a quarter as singletons. The specimen was PBMCs or a T cell subset sorted from them (not recorded which). The source is an adult woman who had mild COVID-19 (a few samples of this study predate the infection). Cell type and time point are not known. CDR3s include the opening cysteine and the closing phenylalanine or tryptophan. Each record gives: clone size, V gene, D gene, J gene, CDR3 protein, CDR3 DNA. The D gene is left open where the match is weak. Where a row states a size, it is once, few, many or the class of an expanded clone; other rows omit it.

clone_size: -
v_call: TRBV7-2
d_call: TRBD2
j_call: TRBJ2-7
cdr3_aa: CASRPPSGTYEQYF
cdr3_nt: TGTGCCAGCAGGCCTCCGAGCGGGACCTACGAGCAGTACTTC

clone_size: few
v_call: TRBV20-1
d_call: TRBD2
j_call: TRBJ2-3
cdr3_aa: CSARRTSGGGDTQYF
cdr3_nt: TGCAGTGCTAGAAGGACTAGCGGGGGTGGTGATACGCAGTATTTT

clone_size: -
v_call: TRBV12-3/TRBV12-4
d_call: -
j_call: TRBJ1-2
cdr3_aa: CASSGPGSYGYTF
cdr3_nt: TGTGCCAGCAGTGGACCGGGGAGCTATGGCTACACCTTC

clone_size: few
v_call: TRBV9
d_call: -
j_call: TRBJ1-2
cdr3_aa: CASSVGQGRGNQYGYTF
cdr3_nt: TGTGCCAGCAGCGTAGGTCAAGGGCGGGGGAATCAGTATGGCTACACCTTC

clone_size: -
v_call: TRBV7-8
d_call: TRBD1
j_call: TRBJ1-2
cdr3_aa: CASSLVARGTGGYTF
cdr3_nt: TGTGCCAGCAGCTTAGTGGCCAGGGGGACCGGTGGCTACACCTTC

clone_size: -
v_call: TRBV20-1
d_call: TRBD1
j_call: TRBJ1-1
cdr3_aa: CSARGRGQVEAFF
cdr3_nt: TGCAGTGCTAGAGGCAGGGGGCAGGTTGAAGCTTTCTTT

clone_size: once
v_call: TRBV12-3/TRBV12-4
d_call: -
j_call: TRBJ2-3
cdr3_aa: CASSPDGGPDTQYF
cdr3_nt: TGTGCCAGCAGCCCGGATGGGGGCCCAGATACGCAGTATTTT

clone_size: -
v_call: TRBV7-2
d_call: TRBD1
j_call: TRBJ1-1
cdr3_aa: CASSRTGQGGSAFF
cdr3_nt: TGTGCCAGCAGCCGAACGGGACAGGGTGGATCGGCTTTCTTT

clone_size: -
v_call: TRBV6-1
d_call: -
j_call: TRBJ1-2
cdr3_aa: CASSNRGAGGYTF
cdr3_nt: TGTGCCAGCAGTAACCGGGGTGCCGGTGGCTACACCTTC

clone_size: few
v_call: TRBV5-1
d_call: -
j_call: TRBJ1-5
cdr3_aa: CASSSSWGAGQPQHF
cdr3_nt: TGCGCCAGCAGCTCCTCGTGGGGGGCAGGTCAGCCCCAGCATTTT

clone_size: few
v_call: TRBV3-1
d_call: TRBD2
j_call: TRBJ2-7
cdr3_aa: CASSQTSGGLYEQYF
cdr3_nt: TGTGCCAGCAGCCAAACTAGCGGGGGATTATACGAGCAGTACTTC

clone_size: few
v_call: TRBV7-3
d_call: -
j_call: TRBJ2-1
cdr3_aa: CASSLGGGAYNNEQFF
cdr3_nt: TGTGCCAGCAGCTTAGGGGGCGGGGCGTACAACAATGAGCAGTTCTTC

clone_size: few
v_call: TRBV24-1
d_call: -
j_call: TRBJ2-2
cdr3_aa: CATNAANTGELFF
cdr3_nt: TGTGCCACCAATGCCGCGAACACCGGGGAGCTGTTTTTT

clone_size: -
v_call: TRBV12-3/TRBV12-4
d_call: -
j_call: TRBJ2-7
cdr3_aa: CASRSQRSSYEQYF
cdr3_nt: TGTGCCAGCAGGTCCCAGCGGAGCTCCTACGAGCAGTACTTC

clone_size: many
v_call: TRBV20-1
d_call: TRBD1
j_call: TRBJ1-5
cdr3_aa: CSADGTGSDQPQHF
cdr3_nt: TGCAGTGCCGATGGGACAGGGTCGGATCAGCCCCAGCATTTT

clone_size: few
v_call: TRBV29-1
d_call: -
j_call: TRBJ2-7
cdr3_aa: CSVEFSGSEDYEQYF
cdr3_nt: TGCAGCGTTGAATTTTCAGGGAGCGAGGACTACGAGCAGTACTTC

clone_size: -
v_call: TRBV29-1
d_call: -
j_call: TRBJ1-2
cdr3_aa: CSVVNRFDYGYTF
cdr3_nt: TGCAGCGTTGTGAACAGATTTGACTATGGCTACACCTTC

clone_size: -
v_call: TRBV20-1
d_call: -
j_call: TRBJ1-1
cdr3_aa: CSARVTETEAFF
cdr3_nt: TGCAGTGCTAGAGTCACAGAAACTGAAGCTTTCTTT

clone_size: -
v_call: TRBV24-1
d_call: -
j_call: TRBJ2-3
cdr3_aa: CATSDFGRTQYF
cdr3_nt: TGTGCCACCAGTGATTTTGGACGTACGCAGTATTTT

clone_size: -
v_call: TRBV6-4
d_call: TRBD2
j_call: TRBJ2-1
cdr3_aa: CASSDSAGAANEQFF
cdr3_nt: TGTGCCAGCAGTGACTCAGCGGGGGCCGCAAATGAGCAGTTCTTC